The sequence of this TCR beta chain was determined in a study of control samples from healthy donors and cancer patients. Sequencing was performed with immunoSEQ multiplex PCR; in TCRdb, only in-frame clones are kept and a portion is missing. Here the sample spans more than 75,000 clones, approximately 88% being singletons. Germline V gene lookup returns CDR1 SGHRS and CDR2 YFSETQ. This CDR3 spans 18 amino acids. Deletions cut 5 bases from V and 1 base from J, with 24 bases between. The sample taken for sequencing was PBMCs. The receptor was derived from a man between 65 and 79 years old with lung cancer. The chain recombines TRBV5-1 with TRBJ1-1, with D uncertain. CDR3 amino acids: CASRYRPGSATGNTEAFF. The CDR3, as DNA: TGCGCCAGCAGGTATAGACCGGGCTCCGCCACGGGGAACACTGAAGCTTTCTTT.